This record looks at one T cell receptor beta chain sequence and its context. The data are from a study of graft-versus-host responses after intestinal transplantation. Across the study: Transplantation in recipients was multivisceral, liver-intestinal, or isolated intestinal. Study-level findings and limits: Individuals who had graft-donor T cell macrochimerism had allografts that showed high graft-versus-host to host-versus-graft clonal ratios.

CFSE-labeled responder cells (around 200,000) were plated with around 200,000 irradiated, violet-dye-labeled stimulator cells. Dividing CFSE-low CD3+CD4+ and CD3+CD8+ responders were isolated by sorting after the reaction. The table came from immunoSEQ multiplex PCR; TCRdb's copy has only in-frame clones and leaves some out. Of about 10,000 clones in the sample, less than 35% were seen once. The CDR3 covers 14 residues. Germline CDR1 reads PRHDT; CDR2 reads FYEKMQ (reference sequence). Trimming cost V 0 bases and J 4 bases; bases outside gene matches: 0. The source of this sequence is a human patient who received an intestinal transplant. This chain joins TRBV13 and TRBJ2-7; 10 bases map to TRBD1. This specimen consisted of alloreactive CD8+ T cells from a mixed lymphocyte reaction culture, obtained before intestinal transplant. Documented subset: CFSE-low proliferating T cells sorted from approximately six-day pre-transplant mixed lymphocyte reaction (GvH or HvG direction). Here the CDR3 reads CASSLGGQGYEQYF. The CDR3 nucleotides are TGTGCCAGCAGCTTAGGGGGACAGGGGTACGAGCAGTACTTC.